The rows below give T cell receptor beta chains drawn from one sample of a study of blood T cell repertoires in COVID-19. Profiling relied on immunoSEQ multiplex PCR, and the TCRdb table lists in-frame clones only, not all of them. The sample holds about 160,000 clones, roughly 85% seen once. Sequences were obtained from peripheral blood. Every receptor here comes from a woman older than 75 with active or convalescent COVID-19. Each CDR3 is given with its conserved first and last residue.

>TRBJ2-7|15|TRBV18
CASSPSGTVWLEQYF
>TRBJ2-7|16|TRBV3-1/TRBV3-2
CASSRELQGISYEQYF
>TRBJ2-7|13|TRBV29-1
CSVKRGGESEQYF
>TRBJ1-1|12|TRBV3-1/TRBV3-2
CASSQRNTEAFF
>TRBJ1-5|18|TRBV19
CASSSSPGQGSGNQPQHF
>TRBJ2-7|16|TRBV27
CASSSRTGTGLYEQYF
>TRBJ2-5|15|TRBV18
CASSPNLAGQETQYF
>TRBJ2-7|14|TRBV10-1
CASSTGTETYEQYF
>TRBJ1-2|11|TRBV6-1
CASSSTTGKGF
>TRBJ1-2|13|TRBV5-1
CASSLQGAQGYTF
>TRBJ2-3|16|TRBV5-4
CASSLAAGQVTDTQYF
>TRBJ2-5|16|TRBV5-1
CASSSGSGAPKETQYF
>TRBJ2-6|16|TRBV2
CASSSVGPSGANVLTF
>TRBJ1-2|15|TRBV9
CASSDGQGRNYGYTF
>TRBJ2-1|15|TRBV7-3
CASSLGTSGSHEQFF
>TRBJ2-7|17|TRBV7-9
CASSMPPTSGRGYEQYF
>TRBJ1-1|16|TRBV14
CASSQVSGLTNTEAFF
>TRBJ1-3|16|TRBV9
CASSVGGRNTGNTIYF
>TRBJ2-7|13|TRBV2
CASSRGQGYEQYF
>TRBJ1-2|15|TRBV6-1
CASSEEQDLAYGYTF
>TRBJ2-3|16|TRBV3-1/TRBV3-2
CASSQATGFSLDTQYF
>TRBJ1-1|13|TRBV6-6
CASTTQGVWEAFF
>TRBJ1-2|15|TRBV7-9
CASSQGGKTDYGYTF
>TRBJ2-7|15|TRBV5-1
CASSLTSGSSYEQYF
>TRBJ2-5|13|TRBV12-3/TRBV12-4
CASSLQGRETQYF
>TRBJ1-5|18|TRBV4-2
CASSQLGQGVLGVQPQHF
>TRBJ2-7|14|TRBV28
CASSSYRFSYEQYF
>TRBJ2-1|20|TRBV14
CASSQEGLAGGRSYIGEQFF
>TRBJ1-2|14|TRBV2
CASSGQGATYGYTF
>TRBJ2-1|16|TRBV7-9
CASSLIGDRGSNEQFF
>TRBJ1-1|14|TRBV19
CASTTLPGEGEAFF
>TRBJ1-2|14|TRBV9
CASSVTDISYGYTF
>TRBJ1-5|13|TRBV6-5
CASGLQGNQPQHF
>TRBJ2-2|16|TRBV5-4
CASSPENGGVRGQLFF
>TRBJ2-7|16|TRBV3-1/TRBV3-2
CASRPSFGSVTGEQYF
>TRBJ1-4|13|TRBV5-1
CASSPYTEEKLFF
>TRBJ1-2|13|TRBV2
CASRTEIRDGYTF
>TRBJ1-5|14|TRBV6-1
CASSDMSRNQPQHF
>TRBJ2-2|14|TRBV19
CASSIQQGAGELFF
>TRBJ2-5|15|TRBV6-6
CASSARGGPPETQYF
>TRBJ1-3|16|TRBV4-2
CASSQARGQDGNTIYF
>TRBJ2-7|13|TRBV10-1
CASSEPGDPWQYF
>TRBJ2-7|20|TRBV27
CASSLRTPGQGRSGSYEQYF
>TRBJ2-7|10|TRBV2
CASYLYEQYF
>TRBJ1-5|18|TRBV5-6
CASSLRGTGTGVNQPQHF
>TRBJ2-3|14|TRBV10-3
CAISEEVTTDTQYF
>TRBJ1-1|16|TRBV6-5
CASSYSWGTGNTEAFF